The 12 T cell receptor beta chains listed next were all sequenced from one sample in a study of T cell repertoires in ileal Crohn's disease. Here immunoSEQ multiplex PCR was the method, and the copy in TCRdb shows in-frame clones only, minus some. The sample gives about 9,200 clones, approximately 79% of which show up once; roughly 19% is in the top ten. As for time point: neoterminal ileum biopsy at postoperative endoscopy, about 6 months after surgery. The specimen sequenced was ileal tissue. These receptors were taken from an adult with Crohn's disease.

The V call is TRBV10-3, the J call TRBJ2-2; 7 nucleotides agree with TRBD1. V lost 11 bases, J lost 3 bases, and 6 bases stayed unmatched. Per the germline V gene, CDR1 is ENHRY and CDR2 is SYGVKD. The CDR3 length is 13 residues. The DNA of the CDR3 is TGTGCCCTCCGGGACAGATACACCGGGGAGCTGTTTTTT. Its translation: CALRDRYTGELFF.

V gene TRBV6-4 combines with J gene TRBJ2-3, with 8 nucleotides matching TRBD2. Trimming took 4 bases from V and 3 from J; bases not matched to a gene: 3. CDR1 and CDR2 (germline): MRHNA, SNTAGT. The length of the CDR3 is 14 residues. The CDR3 bases are TGTGCCAGCAGTGGCAGCGGGGGTACAGATACGCAGTATTTT. Amino acids: CASSGSGGTDTQYF.

The chain carries TRBV7-9 and TRBJ1-2; a weak D match, TRBD1 (5 bases). The CDR3 loop spans 15 amino acids. From germline, CDR1 is SEHNR and CDR2 FQNEAQ (reference sequence). V lost 2 bases and J lost 1, with 11 bases in between. The CDR3 DNA reads TGTGCCAGCAGCTTATTCCCGGGGGATAACTATGGCTACACCTTC. Protein sequence: CASSLFPGDNYGYTF.

The chain employs TRBV7-2 and TRBJ2-3, with 8 bases aligning to TRBD2. This CDR3 is 15 amino acids long. After removal of 5 bases from V and 0 bases from J, the junction contained 4 bases not matched to a gene. The germline V gene encodes CDR1 SGHTA and CDR2 FQGNSA. CDR3 region: CASSPLAGSTDTQYF. The CDR3 nucleotides are TGTGCCAGCAGCCCCTTAGCGGGGAGCACAGATACGCAGTATTTT.

J is TRBJ2-3 and V is TRBV7-2; TRBD2 matches 8 bases. The CDR3 is made up of 15 amino acids. Germline V gene lookup returns CDR1 SGHTA and CDR2 FQGNSA. The V and J ends lost 6 bases and 6 bases, in that order; junction bases with no gene match: 11. CDR3 protein: CASSPGRGGRDTQYF. CDR3 sequence (DNA): TGTGCCAGCAGTCCAGGTCGGGGGGGGCGGGATACGCAGTATTTT.

The gene calls are TRBV5-1 and TRBJ2-7; 10 bases map to TRBD2. Germline CDR1 is SGHRS and CDR2 is YFSETQ. CDR3 length: 15 residues. After removal of 2 bases from V and 4 bases from J, the junction contained 6 bases not matched to a gene. CDR3 in amino acids: CASSFLTSGFYEQYF. DNA of the CDR3: TGCGCCAGCAGCTTCTTGACTAGCGGGTTTTACGAGCAGTACTTC. The whole variable domain, remainder taken from reference TRBV5-1 and TRBJ2-7, is KAGVTQTPRYLIKTRGQQVTLSCSPISGHRSVSWYQQTPGQGLQFLFEYFSETQRNKGNFPGRFSGRQFSNSRSEMNVSTLELGDSALYLCASSFLTSGFYEQYFGPGTRLTVT.

The rearrangement uses TRBV15 and TRBJ2-6; D remains unclear. Germline V gene lookup returns CDR1 LNHNV and CDR2 YYDKDF (reference sequence). CDR3 length: 16 amino acids. V was clipped by 3 bases and J by 0 bases, with 9 bases between them. The CDR3 bases are TGTGCCACCAGCAGCGATAGTCCCTCTGGGGCCAACGTCCTGACTTTC. Translating it yields CATSSDSPSGANVLTF.

The J gene is TRBJ1-2, the V gene TRBV6-5; 10 positions agree with TRBD1. This CDR3 has 14 amino acids. Trimming cost V 6 bases and J 6 bases; bases outside gene matches: 7. The germline V gene encodes CDR1 MNHEY and CDR2 SVGAGI. The CDR3, as DNA: TGTGCCAGCAGAGAGCCGGGACAGGGGAATGGCTACACCTTC. This encodes CASREPGQGNGYTF.

The CDR3 region has the DNA TGCAGCGTTTCCGGGACAGGGTCTACCGGCTACACCTTC. Translated: CSVSGTGSTGYTF. The J gene is TRBJ1-2, the V gene TRBV29-1; 9 bases are shared with TRBD1. This CDR3 is built from 13 residues. The germline CDR1 and CDR2 sequences are SQVTM and ANQGSEA. The ends lost 5 bases at V and 8 bases at J; junction bases unmatched: 9.

This clone was seen only once. The chain employs TRBV30 and TRBJ1-1; TRBD1 might be the D (5 bases). Germline loops: CDR1 GTSNPN, CDR2 SVGIG (reference sequence). Deletions cut 3 bases from V and 0 bases from J, with 11 bases between. CDR3 length equals 14 residues. This CDR3 is CAWSRGGLNTEAFF. The CDR3 DNA reads as TGTGCCTGGAGCCGGGGGGGTCTGAACACTGAAGCTTTCTTT.

This clone was seen more than once but under ten times. The rearrangement links TRBV6-6 to TRBJ2-1; 13 bases are shared with TRBD2. This CDR3 comprises 12 residues. The germline V gene encodes CDR1 MNHNY and CDR2 SVGAGI (reference sequence). Germline trimming cut 10 bases from V and 9 bases from J; bases unmatched to any gene: 3. The CDR3 reads CATGLAGAEQFF. The CDR3 nucleotides are TGTGCCACTGGACTAGCGGGAGCTGAGCAGTTCTTC.

Sample share makes this clone large. V is TRBV30 and J is TRBJ2-3; no clear D. Trimming stripped 7 bases from V and 3 bases from J, with 5 bases between. This CDR3 region has 10 residues. CDR1 and CDR2 from the germline V gene are GTSNPN and SVGIG (reference sequence). CDR3 region: CASETDTQYF. CDR3 coding DNA: TGTGCCTCAGAAACAGATACGCAGTATTTT.